The source of this T cell receptor (beta chain) is a study of patients and donors after allogeneic stem cell transplantation (TCRdb year 2020). Libraries came from RT-PCR. For sequencing, a NextSeq 550 was employed. TCRdb reprocessed the public reads (quality trimming at Q25 with fastp, clone calling with MiXCR) and kept in-frame beta chains. Rows are combined by CDR3 protein, so each entry shows the most common genes and DNA. Within this sample are 900,000 to 1,000,000 distinct CDR3 sequences, with roughly 18% of them counted one time only. Of the sample, about 6% falls within the top ten clones. Unmatched junction bases come to 10, with V trimmed by 9 bases and J by 5 bases. The CDR3 runs 14 residues from the cysteine to the phenylalanine. Only CDR3 DNA remains: 42 bases, in frame from the first base. CDR1 and CDR2 are drawn from the germline V gene: MDHEN, SYDVKM. This clonotype has more than one count but fewer than ten. No cognate antigen has been identified for it. Base qualities are not at hand, and no much larger clone is one base apart.

The chain is assembled from TRBV28 and TRBJ2-3; 8 middle bases align to TRBD2. The sample taken for sequencing was blood, either unsorted or a sorted T cell fraction (not recorded which). The TCR was taken from a human donor who was either an allogeneic HSCT recipient or a stem cell or donor lymphocyte infusion donor (not recorded which). It is not recorded whose cells these are; they may come from a transplant donor. The CDR3 reads CASMAAGGRDTQYF. Here is the DNA: TGTGCCAGTATGGCGGCGGGGGGAAGAGATACGCAGTATTTT.